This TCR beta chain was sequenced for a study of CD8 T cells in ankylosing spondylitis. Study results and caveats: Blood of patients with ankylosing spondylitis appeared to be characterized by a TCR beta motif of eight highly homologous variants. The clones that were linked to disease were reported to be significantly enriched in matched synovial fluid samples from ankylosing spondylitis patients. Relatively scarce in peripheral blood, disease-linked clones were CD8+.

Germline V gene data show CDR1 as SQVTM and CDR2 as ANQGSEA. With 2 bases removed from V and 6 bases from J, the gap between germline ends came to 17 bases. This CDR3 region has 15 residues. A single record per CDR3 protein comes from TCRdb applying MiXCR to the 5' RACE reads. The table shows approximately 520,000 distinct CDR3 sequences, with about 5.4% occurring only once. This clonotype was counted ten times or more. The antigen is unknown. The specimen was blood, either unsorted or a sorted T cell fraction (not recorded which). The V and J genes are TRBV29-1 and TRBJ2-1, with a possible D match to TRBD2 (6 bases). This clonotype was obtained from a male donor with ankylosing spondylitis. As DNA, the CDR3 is TGCAGCGTTGAACTTGGGACTCGACGCCTCAATGAGCAGTTCTTC. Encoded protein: CSVELGTRRLNEQFF.